This record concerns one T cell receptor (beta chain) sequence. These data are taken from a study of T cell responses to AZD1222 COVID-19 vaccine. The CDR3 length is 14 residues. From germline, CDR1 is MNHNY and CDR2 SVGAGI (reference sequence). Trimming cost V 11 bases and J 7 bases, with 23 bases left between them. Profiled with immunoSEQ multiplex PCR; TCRdb holds only in-frame clones, not every one. The repertoire consists of about 120,000 clones, with roughly 90% occurring once and the leading ten covering 14% to 15%. The sample in question was peripheral blood, obtained on day 0 of AZD1222 vaccination. This sequence was found in an adult in good health. The chain couples TRBV6-6 to TRBJ1-1, with D tentatively TRBD1 (5 bases). CDR3 sequence (DNA): TGTGCCTCCTCGATAGCGGGACGTAGGATTGAAGCTTTCTTT. Protein: CASSIAGRRIEAFF.